The 17 T cell receptor beta chains given below trace back to one sample, sequenced in a study of shared clonotypes between healthy human individuals. Clones were read by immunoSEQ multiplex PCR, and TCRdb kept only the in-frame ones, dropping some. The sample yields some 900,000 clones, about 80% seen once. Sequenced: memory CD4+ T cells sorted from blood. The subset: CD45RA-negative fraction. The receptors here all came from a man aged 18 to 30 in good health.

The V and J genes are TRBV7-9 and TRBJ1-1; the D gene is possibly TRBD1 (6 bases). There are 15 residues in the CDR3. V gave up 0 bases and J gave up 5 bases, with 13 bases separating them. Germline values: CDR1 SEHNR, CDR2 FQNEAQ (reference sequence). The CDR3 is CASSLAGGGNTEAFF. The CDR3 region has the DNA TGTGCCAGCAGCTTAGCAGGGGGAGGTAATACTGAAGCTTTCTTT.

This clone was found once. The CDR3, as DNA: TGTGCCAGCAGGTTGACAGGGGTTGGAAACACCATATATTTT. It specifies CASRLTGVGNTIYF. V is TRBV28 and J is TRBJ1-3; 8 nucleotides agree with TRBD1. Germline V gene lookup returns CDR1 MDHEN and CDR2 SYDVKM. V lost 6 bases, J lost 3 bases, and 4 bases stayed unmatched. There are 14 residues in the CDR3.

In nucleotides, the CDR3 is TGCAGCGCGGACAGGGGGCAAGGCACAGATACGCAGTATTTT. Translated: CSADRGQGTDTQYF. The chain has TRBV29-1 and TRBJ2-3; 11 positions agree with TRBD1. CDR1 is SQVTM and CDR2 is ANQGSEA in the germline V gene. The CDR3 runs to 14 residues. Unmatched junction bases numbered 4, after V lost 7 bases and J lost 1 base.

The chain carries TRBV7-6 and TRBJ1-6; D not resolved. Germline values: CDR1 SGHVS, CDR2 FNYEAQ. The CDR3 covers 17 residues. V was trimmed by 1 base and J by 4 bases, leaving 14 bases between them. CDR3 sequence: CASSLGAPPDYNSPLHF. In DNA form, the CDR3 reads TGTGCCAGCAGCTTAGGGGCCCCCCCAGATTATAATTCACCCCTCCACTTT. The full variable domain, in which reference TRBV7-6 and TRBJ1-6 provide the parts outside the CDR3, is GAGVSQSPRYKVTKRGQDVALRCDPISGHVSLYWYRQALGQGPEFLTYFNYEAQQDKSGLPNDRFSAERPEGSISTLTIQRTEQRDSAMYRCASSLGAPPDYNSPLHFGNGTRLTVT.

V is TRBV4-1 and J is TRBJ2-5; D unclear. V dropped 4 bases and J dropped 4 bases, with 10 bases sitting between them. Germline CDR1 is MGHRA and CDR2 is YSYEKL. The CDR3 has 13 amino acids. The CDR3 DNA reads as TGCGCCAGCAGCCGCGCGTGGCTAGAGACCCAGTACTTC. As protein: CASSRAWLETQYF.

This clone was observed once. This chain joins TRBV30 and TRBJ2-3, with D perhaps TRBD2 (7 bases). V shed 2 bases and J shed 4 bases, with 13 bases lying between them. Germline V gives CDR1 GTSNPN, CDR2 SVGIG (reference sequence). The CDR3 loop spans 14 amino acids. The CDR3 spells CAWSLRRGPDTQYF. The CDR3 coding sequence is TGTGCCTGGAGTCTTCGGCGGGGGCCAGATACGCAGTATTTT.

A single count supports this clone. The CDR3 here is CASSVGQRSYEQYF. The CDR3 nucleotides read TGTGCCAGCAGCGTGGGACAGCGCTCCTACGAGCAGTACTTC. The chain recombines TRBV5-6 with TRBJ2-7; the match to TRBD1 covers 7 bases. CDR1 is SGHDT and CDR2 is YYEEEE in the germline V gene. Unmatched junction bases numbered 4, after V lost 4 bases and J lost 0 bases. The CDR3 contains 14 residues.

The chain combines TRBV10-3 with TRBJ1-5; maybe TRBD1 (5 bases). The germline CDR1 and CDR2 sequences are ENHRY and SYGVKD. With 2 bases removed from V and 9 bases from J, the gap between germline ends came to 11 bases. CDR3 length: 13 amino acids. The DNA of the CDR3 is TGTGCCATCAGTGAGGGGGGAGGTGCGCCCCAGCATTTT. Translation gives CAISEGGGAPQHF.

The chain is built from TRBV9 and TRBJ2-7, with D possibly being TRBD1 or TRBD2 (6 bases each). Per the germline V gene, CDR1 is SGDLS and CDR2 is YYNGEE. This CDR3 contains 15 residues. The ends were cut back, 4 bases at V and 4 bases at J, with 18 bases in the middle. The CDR3 here is CASSTLGGSGYEQYF. The CDR3 DNA reads TGTGCCAGCAGCACCCTAGGGGGAAGCGGGTACGAGCAGTACTTC.

In its sample, this clone was seen once. The rearrangement uses TRBV9 and TRBJ1-2; 9 positions match TRBD1. Germline loops: CDR1 SGDLS, CDR2 YYNGEE. The junction had 10 bases not matched to a gene; V was cut back by 3 bases and J by 1 base. CDR3 length: 17 amino acids. The CDR3 sequence: CASSEDRGKGSNYGYTF. CDR3 nucleotides: TGTGCCAGCAGCGAGGACAGGGGAAAAGGGAGTAACTATGGCTACACCTTC.

The V call is TRBV7-9, the J call TRBJ2-3; the D gene is possibly TRBD1 (5 bases). This CDR3 is built from 14 residues. The germline V gene encodes CDR1 SEHNR and CDR2 FQNEAQ (reference sequence). V dropped 1 base and J dropped 7 bases, with 12 bases sitting between them. The CDR3 DNA reads as TGTGCCAGCAGCTTAGGCCAGGGCCTACATACGCAGTATTTT. This sequence encodes CASSLGQGLHTQYF.

On this clone itself: Additional DNA sequences in this sample encode the identical CDR3. This rearrangement joins TRBV18 to TRBJ2-5, with no clear D. Trimming left V 2 bases short and J 5 bases short, with 9 bases between. Germline V gene lookup returns CDR1 KGHSH and CDR2 LQKENI. CDR3 size: 13 residues. CDR3 bases: TGTGCCAGCTCACCAGGGTTAGAGGAGACCCAGTACTTC. Translation: CASSPGLEETQYF.

This rearrangement joins TRBV6-1 to TRBJ1-5; 8 bases agree with TRBD1. V dropped 3 bases and J dropped 3; count of bases not matched to a gene: 7. Germline CDR1 and CDR2: MNHNS and SASEGT. The length of the CDR3 is 16 residues. The CDR3 nucleotides are TGTGCCAGCAGTGAGACAGGGGCCGACTTCAATCAGCCCCAGCATTTT. This gives the protein CASSETGADFNQPQHF.

The chain has TRBV27 and TRBJ2-2; no reliable D call. The CDR3 covers 17 residues. V lost 4 bases and J 1 base, leaving 16 bases between the germline ends. Germline V gene lookup returns CDR1 MNHEY and CDR2 SMNVEV (reference sequence). The CDR3: CASSSFILTVNTGELFF. For the CDR3, the DNA is TGTGCCAGCAGTTCATTCATCCTGACGGTGAACACCGGGGAGCTGTTTTTT.

The chain joins TRBV5-6 to TRBJ1-2, with 8 bases aligning to TRBD1. CDR3 length: 15 amino acids. Germline lookup yields CDR1 SGHDT and CDR2 YYEEEE. V trimming: 2 bases; J trimming: 5 bases; junction bases outside the gene matches: 8. CDR3 sequence: CASSFSGGFWYGYTF. CDR3 in DNA: TGTGCCAGCAGCTTCTCAGGGGGCTTTTGGTATGGCTACACCTTC.

The chain uses TRBV5-1 and TRBJ2-3; 9 nucleotides match TRBD1. V lost 4 bases and J lost 9; bases outside the gene matches: 18. In germline, CDR1 is SGHRS, CDR2 YFSETQ. The CDR3 runs to 17 residues. The DNA of the CDR3 is TGCGCCAGCAGCACAAGAACAGGGGGCTCCGACCGGGTAACGCAGTATTTT. This translates into CASSTRTGGSDRVTQYF.

Worth noting for this clone: The CDR3 end shows no conserved phenylalanine or tryptophan, and so a read error is likely. The chain joins TRBV29-1 to TRBJ2-7, with unresolved D. The germline V gene has CDR1 SQVTM and CDR2 ANQGSEA. The CDR3 loop spans 13 amino acids. Trimming removed 0 bases from V and 7 bases from J, with 13 bases in between. DNA for the CDR3: TGCAGCGTTGAAGACTTTCCCCTACGGGAGCAGTACCTC. Translating it yields CSVEDFPLREQYL.